This TCR beta chain was found in a study of blood T cell repertoires in COVID-19. The wider study: Both acute and convalescent COVID-19 samples were obtained from the United States, Italy and Spain.

The Seattle patients, enrolled during active infection, were followed longitudinally. The V end lost 2 bases, the J end lost 2 bases, and 9 bases lay between the germline ends. The germline CDR1 and CDR2 sequences are KGHSH and LQKENI. The CDR3 contains 14 residues. The protocol was immunoSEQ multiplex PCR, while the TCRdb copy is restricted to in-frame clones and leaves out a portion. The top ten clones hold 2% to 2.5% of a sample with approximately 45,000 clones, approximately 87% of them seen once. Sequencing was carried out using peripheral blood. The V gene is TRBV18, the J gene TRBJ1-1; unclear D gene. The source of this sequence is a woman aged 80 or over with COVID-19, enrolled during active disease. The CDR3 loop is CASSPTNANTEAFF. The CDR3 DNA reads as TGTGCCAGCTCACCAACAAACGCCAACACTGAAGCTTTCTTT.